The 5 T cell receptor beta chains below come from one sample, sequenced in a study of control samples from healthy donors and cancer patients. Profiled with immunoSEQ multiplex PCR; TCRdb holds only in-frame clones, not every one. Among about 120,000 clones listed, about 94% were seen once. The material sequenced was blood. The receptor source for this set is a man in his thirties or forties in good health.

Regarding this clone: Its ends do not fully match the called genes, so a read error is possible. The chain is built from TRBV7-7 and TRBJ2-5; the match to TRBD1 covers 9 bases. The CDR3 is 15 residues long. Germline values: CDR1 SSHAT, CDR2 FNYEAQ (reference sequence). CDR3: CASSSPGQGQETQYF. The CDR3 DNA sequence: TGTGCTAGCAGTTCACCGGGACAGGGTCAAGAGACCCAGTACTTC.

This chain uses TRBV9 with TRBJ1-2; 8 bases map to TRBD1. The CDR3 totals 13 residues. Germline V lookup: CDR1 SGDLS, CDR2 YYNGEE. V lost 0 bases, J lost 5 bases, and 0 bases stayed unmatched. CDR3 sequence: CASSVGTGYGYTF. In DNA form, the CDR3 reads TGTGCCAGCAGCGTAGGGACAGGGTATGGCTACACCTTC.

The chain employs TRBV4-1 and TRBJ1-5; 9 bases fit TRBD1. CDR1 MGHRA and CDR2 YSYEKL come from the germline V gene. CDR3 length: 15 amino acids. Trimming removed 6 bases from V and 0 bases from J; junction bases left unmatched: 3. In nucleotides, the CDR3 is TGCGCCAGCAGGCAGACAGGGGGTAGCAATCAGCCCCAGCATTTT. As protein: CASRQTGGSNQPQHF.

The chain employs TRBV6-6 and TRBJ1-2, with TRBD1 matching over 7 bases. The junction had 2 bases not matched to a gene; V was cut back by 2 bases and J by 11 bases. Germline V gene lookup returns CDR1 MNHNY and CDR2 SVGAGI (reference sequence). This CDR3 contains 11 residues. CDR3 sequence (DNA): TGTGCCAGCAGTTACAACAGGGGATACACCTTC. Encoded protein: CASSYNRGYTF.

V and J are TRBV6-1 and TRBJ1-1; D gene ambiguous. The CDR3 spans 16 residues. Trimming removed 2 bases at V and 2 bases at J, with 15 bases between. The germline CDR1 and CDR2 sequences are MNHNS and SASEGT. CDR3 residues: CASSEPGPGGNTEAFF. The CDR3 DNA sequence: TGTGCCAGCAGTGAACCCGGACCGGGCGGCAACACTGAAGCTTTCTTT.